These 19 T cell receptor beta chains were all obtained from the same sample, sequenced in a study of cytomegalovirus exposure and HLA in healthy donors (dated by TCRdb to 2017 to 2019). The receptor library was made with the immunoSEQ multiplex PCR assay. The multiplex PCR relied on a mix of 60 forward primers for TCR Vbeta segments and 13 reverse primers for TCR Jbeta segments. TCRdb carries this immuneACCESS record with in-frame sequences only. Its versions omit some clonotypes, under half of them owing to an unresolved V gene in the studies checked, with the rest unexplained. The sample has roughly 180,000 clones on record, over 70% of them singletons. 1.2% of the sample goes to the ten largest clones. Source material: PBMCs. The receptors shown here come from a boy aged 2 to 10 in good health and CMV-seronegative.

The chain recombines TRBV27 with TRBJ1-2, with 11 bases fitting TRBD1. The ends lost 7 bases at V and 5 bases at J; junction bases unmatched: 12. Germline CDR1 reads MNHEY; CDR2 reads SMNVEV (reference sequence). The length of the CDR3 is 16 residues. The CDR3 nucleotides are TGTGCCAGCAATAAGGTCGGGACAGGGGGGATTTATGGCTACACCTTC. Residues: CASNKVGTGGIYGYTF.

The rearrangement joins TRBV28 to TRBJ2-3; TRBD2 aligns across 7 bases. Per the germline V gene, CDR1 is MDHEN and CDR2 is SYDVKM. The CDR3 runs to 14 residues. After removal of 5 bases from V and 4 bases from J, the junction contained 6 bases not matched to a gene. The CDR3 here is CASSTGGSADTQYF. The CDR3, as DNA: TGTGCCAGCAGTACGGGCGGGAGCGCAGATACGCAGTATTTT.

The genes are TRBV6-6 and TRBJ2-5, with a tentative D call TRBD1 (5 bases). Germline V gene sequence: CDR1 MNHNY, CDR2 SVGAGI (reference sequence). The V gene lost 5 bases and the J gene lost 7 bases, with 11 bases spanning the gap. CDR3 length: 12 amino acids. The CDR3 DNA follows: TGTGCCAGCAGTACAGGTGACGGGACCCAGTACTTC. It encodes CASSTGDGTQYF.

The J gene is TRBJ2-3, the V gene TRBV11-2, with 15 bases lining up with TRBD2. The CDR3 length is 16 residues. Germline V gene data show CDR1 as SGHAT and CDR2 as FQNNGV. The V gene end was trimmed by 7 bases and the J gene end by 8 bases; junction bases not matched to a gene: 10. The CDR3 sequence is CASTRTSGGGLGTQYF. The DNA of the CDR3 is TGTGCCAGCACCCGGACTAGCGGGGGGGGGTTGGGTACGCAGTATTTT.

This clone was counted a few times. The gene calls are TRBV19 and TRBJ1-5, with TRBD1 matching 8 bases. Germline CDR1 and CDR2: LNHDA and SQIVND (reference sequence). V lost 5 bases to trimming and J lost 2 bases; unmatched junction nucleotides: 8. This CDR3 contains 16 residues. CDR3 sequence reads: CASSGTGLGGNQPQHF. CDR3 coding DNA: TGTGCCAGTAGTGGGACAGGCCTTGGAGGCAATCAGCCCCAGCATTTT.

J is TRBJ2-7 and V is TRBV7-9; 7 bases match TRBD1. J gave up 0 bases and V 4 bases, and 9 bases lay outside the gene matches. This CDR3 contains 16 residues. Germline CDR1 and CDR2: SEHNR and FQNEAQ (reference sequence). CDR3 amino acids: CASSSIRDRDSYEQYV. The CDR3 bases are TGTGCCAGCAGCTCCATTCGGGACAGAGACTCCTACGAGCAGTACGTC.

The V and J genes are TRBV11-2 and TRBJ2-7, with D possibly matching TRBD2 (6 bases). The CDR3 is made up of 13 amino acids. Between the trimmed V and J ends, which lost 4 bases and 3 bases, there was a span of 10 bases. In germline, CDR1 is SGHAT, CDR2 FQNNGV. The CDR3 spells CASSSGLDYEQYV. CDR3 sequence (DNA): TGTGCCAGCAGCTCGGGACTTGACTACGAGCAGTACGTC.

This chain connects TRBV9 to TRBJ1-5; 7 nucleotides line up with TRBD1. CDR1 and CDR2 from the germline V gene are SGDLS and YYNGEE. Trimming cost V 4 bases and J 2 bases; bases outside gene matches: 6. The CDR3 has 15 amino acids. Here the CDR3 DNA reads TGTGCCAGCAGCCAGACCGGGACAGGCAATCAGCCCCAGCATTTT. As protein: CASSQTGTGNQPQHF.

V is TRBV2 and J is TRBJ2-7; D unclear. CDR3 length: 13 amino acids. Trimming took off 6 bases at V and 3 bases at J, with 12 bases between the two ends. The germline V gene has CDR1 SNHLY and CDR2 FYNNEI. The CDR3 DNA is TGTGCCAGCAGCGATCAACTTTACTACGAGCAGTACGTC. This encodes CASSDQLYYEQYV.

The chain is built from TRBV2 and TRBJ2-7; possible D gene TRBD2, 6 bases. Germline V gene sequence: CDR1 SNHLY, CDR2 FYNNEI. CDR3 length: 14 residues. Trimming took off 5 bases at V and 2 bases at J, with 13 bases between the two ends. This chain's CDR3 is CASSKNGGTYEQYV. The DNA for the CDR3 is TGTGCCAGCAGTAAAAACGGGGGTACCTACGAGCAGTACGTC.

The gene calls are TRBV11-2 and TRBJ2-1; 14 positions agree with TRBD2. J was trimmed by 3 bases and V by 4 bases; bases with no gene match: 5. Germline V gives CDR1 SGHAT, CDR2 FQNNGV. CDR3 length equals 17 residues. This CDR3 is CASSSRTSGRIYNEQFF. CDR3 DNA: TGTGCCAGCAGCTCCCGGACTAGCGGGAGGATCTACAATGAGCAGTTCTTC.

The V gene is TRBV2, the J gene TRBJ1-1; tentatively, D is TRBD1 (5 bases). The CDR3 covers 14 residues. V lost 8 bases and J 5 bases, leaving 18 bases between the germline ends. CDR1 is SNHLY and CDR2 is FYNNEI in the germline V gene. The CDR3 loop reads CASVFSSGVTEAFF. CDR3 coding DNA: TGTGCCAGCGTCTTCTCTTCGGGGGTAACTGAAGCTTTCTTT.

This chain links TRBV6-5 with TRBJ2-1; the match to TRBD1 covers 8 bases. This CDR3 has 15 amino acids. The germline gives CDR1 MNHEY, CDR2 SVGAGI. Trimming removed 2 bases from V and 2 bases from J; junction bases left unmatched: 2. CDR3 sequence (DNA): TGTGCCAGCAGTTACCGGGACAGGACCTACAATGAGCAGTTCTTC. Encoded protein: CASSYRDRTYNEQFF.

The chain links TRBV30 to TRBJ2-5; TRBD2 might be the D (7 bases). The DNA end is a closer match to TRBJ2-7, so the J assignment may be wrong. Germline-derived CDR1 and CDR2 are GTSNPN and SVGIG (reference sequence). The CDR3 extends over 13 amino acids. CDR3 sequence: CAWDSRGGYEQYF. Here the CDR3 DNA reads TGTGCCTGGGACTCCAGGGGAGGGTACGAGCAGTACTTC.

The CDR3 reads CASSVGGGALANEQFF. The CDR3 DNA sequence: TGTGCCAGCAGCGTAGGTGGGGGGGCGTTGGCCAATGAGCAGTTCTTC. V gene TRBV9 combines with J gene TRBJ2-1, with D perhaps TRBD2 (7 bases). Trimming cost V 0 bases and J 6 bases, with 16 bases left between them. The germline gives CDR1 SGDLS, CDR2 YYNGEE. This CDR3 comprises 16 residues.

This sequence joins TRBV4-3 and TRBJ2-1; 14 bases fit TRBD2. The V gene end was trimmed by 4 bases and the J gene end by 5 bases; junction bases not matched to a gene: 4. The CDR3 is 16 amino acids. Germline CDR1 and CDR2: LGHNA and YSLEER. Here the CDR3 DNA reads TGCGCCAGCAGCCTGGGGACTAGCGGGGGAAACAATGAGCAGTTCTTC. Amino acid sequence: CASSLGTSGGNNEQFF.

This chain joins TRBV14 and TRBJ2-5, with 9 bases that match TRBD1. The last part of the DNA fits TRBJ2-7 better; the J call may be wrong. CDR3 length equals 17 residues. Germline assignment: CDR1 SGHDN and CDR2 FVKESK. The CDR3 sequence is CASSPGTGWGISYEQYF. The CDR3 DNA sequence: TGTGCCAGCAGCCCCGGGACAGGGTGGGGTATCTCCTACGAGCAGTACTTC.

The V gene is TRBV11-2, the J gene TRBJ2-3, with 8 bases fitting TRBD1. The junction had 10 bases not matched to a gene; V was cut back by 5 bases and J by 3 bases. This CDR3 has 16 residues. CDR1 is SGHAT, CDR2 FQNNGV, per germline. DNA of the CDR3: TGTGCCAGCAGCCCTTTACAGGGGGTAGGGACAGATACGCAGTATTTT. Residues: CASSPLQGVGTDTQYF.

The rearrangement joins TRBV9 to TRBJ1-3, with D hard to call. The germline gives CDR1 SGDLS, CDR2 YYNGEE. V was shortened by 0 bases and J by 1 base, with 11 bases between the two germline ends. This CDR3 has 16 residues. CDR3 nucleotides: TGTGCCAGCAGCGTAGTAGTCGGACTGTCTGGAAACACCATATATTTT. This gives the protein CASSVVVGLSGNTIYF.